What follows are 7 T cell receptor beta chains derived from one specimen sequenced in a study of response to subunit inactivated influenza vaccine. TCRdb re-derived calls from the RT-PCR reads in MiXCR, one entry per CDR3 protein. There are about 530,000 distinct CDR3 sequences in the sample; 12% occur only once, and roughly 10% lies in the top ten. The starting material was PBMCs from blood, obtained on the day of vaccination. Every receptor here comes from a man in his fifties or sixties who received an inactivated influenza vaccine.

The chain combines TRBV5-1 with TRBJ2-1, with TRBD2 as a possible D gene (5 bases). Germline V gene data show CDR1 as SGHRS and CDR2 as YFSETQ. Trimming stripped 4 bases from V and 0 bases from J, with 11 bases between. The CDR3 is 15 amino acids. The CDR3 DNA reads TGCGCCAGCAGCCGAGGGTACGGCTCCTACAATGAGCAGTTCTTC. Residues: CASSRGYGSYNEQFF.

CDR3 sequence reads: CASSLAGVLYNEQFF. The CDR3 nucleotides read TGCGCCAGCAGCTTAGCGGGAGTCCTATACAATGAGCAGTTCTTC. The V and J genes are TRBV5-1 and TRBJ2-1, with 8 bases identical to TRBD2. Germline V gene sequence: CDR1 SGHRS, CDR2 YFSETQ. With V trimmed by 2 bases and J by 4 bases, 5 bases remained unmatched. The CDR3 runs 15 residues.

This clonotype was found a few times. This sequence joins TRBV28 and TRBJ1-5, with D unresolved. The germline V gene encodes CDR1 MDHEN and CDR2 SYDVKM. V lost 6 bases, J lost 3 bases, and 12 bases lay in between. CDR3 length: 14 residues. The CDR3 DNA follows: TGTGCCAGCAGCCGCCCTCTTGTCAATCAGCCCCAGCATTTT. Protein sequence: CASSRPLVNQPQHF.

This clonotype has at least ten counts. The J gene is TRBJ2-1, the V gene TRBV29-1, with 10 bases identical to TRBD2. This CDR3 is 13 amino acids long. The trim removed 5 bases at V and 11 bases at J, leaving 9 bases unmatched. Germline CDR1 reads SQVTM; CDR2 reads ANQGSEA. CDR3 amino acids: CSVTVLAGAQQFF. Written as DNA, the CDR3 is TGCAGCGTTACGGTCCTAGCGGGGGCCCAGCAGTTCTTC.

V usage is TRBV7-2 and J usage is TRBJ2-3; 7 nucleotides match TRBD1. The CDR3 is 16 amino acids. The germline gives CDR1 SGHTA, CDR2 FQGNSA. The V segment lost 4 bases and the J segment 4 bases; nucleotides outside the gene matches: 11. CDR3 sequence (DNA): TGTGCCAGCAGCTCCCTTGTCAGGGGGTTGGCAGATACGCAGTATTTT. Its protein product is CASSSLVRGLADTQYF.

This clonotype has a handful of counts. This chain uses TRBV7-9 with TRBJ2-3; 12 positions agree with TRBD2. This CDR3 has 16 amino acids. In germline, CDR1 is SEHNR, CDR2 FQNEAQ (reference sequence). After removal of 5 bases from V and 2 bases from J, the junction contained 5 bases not matched to a gene. CDR3: CASSKGLAGLTDTQYF. The CDR3 coding sequence is TGTGCCAGCAGCAAAGGACTAGCGGGGCTCACAGATACGCAGTATTTT.

This clonotype occurred a few times. This chain joins TRBV6-2 or TRBV6-3 and TRBJ2-1, with a possible D match to TRBD1 (6 bases). Germline V gives CDR1 MNHEY, CDR2 SVGEGT. CDR3 size: 14 residues. The V end was cut by 5 bases, the J end by 3 bases, with 11 bases between. The CDR3 spells CASSGYRDYNEQFF. The CDR3 coding sequence is TGTGCCAGCAGTGGGTACAGGGACTACAATGAGCAGTTCTTC.